A selection of T cell receptor beta chains follows, all from one sample in a study of CD8 T cells in ankylosing spondylitis. Using its own MiXCR run on the 5' RACE reads, TCRdb lists one record per CDR3 protein. In the table there are 750,000 to 850,000 distinct CDR3 sequences, 12% of which are singletons. Sequenced material: blood, either unsorted or a sorted T cell fraction (not recorded which). The receptors were gathered from a male donor with ankylosing spondylitis. The conserved cysteine and the conserved F or W are not part of the CDR3 here. D genes are given only for firm matches.

cdr3_length,v_call,j_call,d_call,cdr3_aa
13,TRBV5-1,TRBJ2-5,TRBD2,ASSVLAGQQETQY
13,TRBV13,TRBJ2-4,TRBD1,ASSLGVGGTNIQY
13,TRBV4-1,TRBJ2-1,-,ASSQVGAWGNEQF
12,TRBV6-2/TRBV6-3,TRBJ2-7,TRBD1,ASRGTGTYYEQY
12,TRBV6-1,TRBJ2-5,-,ASRLLASQETQY
12,TRBV5-1,TRBJ1-1,-,ASRRGDSGTEAF
14,TRBV4-2,TRBJ2-7,TRBD2,ASSRGLAGEDYEQY
13,TRBV5-5,TRBJ2-7,TRBD2,ASSGSSGGAYEQY
12,TRBV28,TRBJ1-5,-,ASSLGGVRQPQH
14,TRBV24-1,TRBJ2-3,TRBD1,ATSEGTDSRTDTQY
13,TRBV5-6,TRBJ2-5,TRBD2,ASSLRLAGTETQY
11,TRBV4-2,TRBJ1-2,-,ASSQEGGHGYT
13,TRBV5-1,TRBJ1-1,-,ASSLIRARNTEAF
10,TRBV28,TRBJ1-2,-,ASADGNYGYT
13,TRBV6-4,TRBJ1-1,-,ASKLREGLNTEAF
10,TRBV5-1,TRBJ1-1,-,ASSPGFNEAF
12,TRBV7-2,TRBJ2-5,-,ASSWTPGQETQY
13,TRBV6-2/TRBV6-3,TRBJ2-1,TRBD2,ASSGGLAAYNEQF
14,TRBV11-1,TRBJ2-6,-,ASEGSQTRGANVLT
11,TRBV9,TRBJ1-3,-,ASSLSGLDTIY
12,TRBV7-7,TRBJ2-1,-,ASSLGPAASEQF
12,TRBV7-9,TRBJ1-2,-,ASSFRDSSYGYT
14,TRBV20-1,TRBJ2-7,TRBD2,SASQLASGATWEQY
11,TRBV5-1,TRBJ1-2,-,ASSADGDYGYT
16,TRBV21-1,TRBJ2-5,-,ASSRGVPGQGGEETQY
13,TRBV6-1,TRBJ2-7,-,ASRAVLGSSYEQY